One sample yielded the 25 T cell receptor beta chains listed below, sequenced in a study of regulatory T cells in long-lasting Graves disease listed by TCRdb under 2021. Per the publication, the time point label means: newly diagnosed GD, antithyroid drugs for less than 3 months. For both TCR sequencing and RNA sequencing, RNA was extracted from PBMCs in TRIzol. Receptor libraries were prepared by multiplex PCR. The run used an Illumina HiSeq 4000. iRepertoire HTBI primers and Arm-PCR amplification of CDR3 regions were used to construct TCR beta libraries. TCRdb handled the public reads itself, with Q25 trimming in fastp and clone calling in MiXCR, and kept productive beta chains. Each record represents a unique CDR3 protein, reported with the most common genes and DNA among its rows. The sample has 350,000 to 450,000 distinct CDR3 sequences on record, about an eighth of them singletons. The top ten hold about 19% of the sample.

The data were also submitted as part of a second study, on T cells in Graves' hyperthyroidism and ophthalmopathy.

The sequences come from peripheral blood mononuclear cells (PBMCs), collected at new diagnosis, from a patient treated with antithyroid drugs. The receptors come from a woman in her late teens or twenties with Graves disease. Donor details come from another sample of the same person, matched by shared clones.

The V call is TRBV19, the J call TRBJ2-1, with D perhaps matching TRBD2 (6 bases). This CDR3 comprises 14 residues. V was cut by 6 bases and J by 3 bases, with 12 bases left in between. The germline gives CDR1 LNHDA, CDR2 SQIVND (reference sequence). The chain's CDR3 is CASSGRAIYNEQFF. The CDR3 region has the DNA TGTGCCAGTAGCGGGAGAGCTATCTACAATGAGCAGTTCTTC.

This clonotype was seen ten or more times. The CDR3 region has the DNA TGTGCCAGCAGCTTAGACAGGGCGTTTTGGGAAGCTTTCTTT. This encodes CASSLDRAFWEAFF. The chain joins TRBV7-2 to TRBJ1-1; TRBD1 is a possible D gene (6 bases). The germline V gene has CDR1 SGHTA and CDR2 FQGNSA. Trimming pared 1 base from V and 8 bases from J, leaving 14 bases between. This CDR3 is built from 14 residues.

This clonotype was detected many times. V gene TRBV24-1 combines with J gene TRBJ2-2; D is undetermined. This CDR3 comprises 18 residues. Germline CDR1 and CDR2: KGHDR and SFDVKD. V was trimmed by 3 bases and J by 3 bases, leaving 19 bases between them. In DNA form, the CDR3 reads TGTGCCACCAGTGATGCGACACCGAGGTTGTACGACACCGGGGAGCTGTTTTTT. This gives the protein CATSDATPRLYDTGELFF.

This clonotype was found many times. This chain uses TRBV28 with TRBJ2-7, with D perhaps TRBD2 (6 bases). Trimming shortened V by 3 bases and J by 3 bases, and 12 bases separated the two germline ends. The germline CDR1 and CDR2 sequences are MDHEN and SYDVKM. The CDR3 consists of 14 residues. Here the CDR3 reads CASSLPAGDYEQYF. In DNA, the CDR3 is TGTGCCAGCAGTTTGCCAGCGGGCGACTACGAGCAGTACTTC.

Points on this clonotype: The germline gene is not matched at one end of the junction; a read error may be the cause. Here the CDR3 reads CQTGGSEEVYGYTF. CDR3 nucleotides: TGTCAAACGGGAGGGTCGGAGGAAGTCTATGGCTACACCTTC. The chain links TRBV20-1 to TRBJ1-2; D is unresolved. Germline V gene sequence: CDR1 DFQATT, CDR2 SNEGSKA (reference sequence). This CDR3 region has 14 residues.

A few counts support this clonotype. The genes are TRBV19 and TRBJ1-5, with D possibly TRBD1 on 6 matching bases. CDR3 length: 17 residues. V lost 7 bases to trimming and J lost 2 bases, with 21 bases between them. Germline loops: CDR1 LNHDA, CDR2 SQIVND (reference sequence). CDR3: CASTPIPRTACNQPQHF. The CDR3 region has the DNA TGTGCCAGTACCCCTATACCCCGGACAGCCTGCAATCAGCCCCAGCATTTT.

This chain joins TRBV4-3 and TRBJ1-2, with 8 bases aligning to TRBD1. The CDR3 totals 16 residues. Germline values: CDR1 LGHNA, CDR2 YSLEER. With V trimmed by 0 bases and J by 6 bases, 9 bases remained unmatched. This chain's CDR3 is CASSQDRSGGADGYTF. In DNA, the CDR3 is TGCGCCAGCAGCCAAGATCGATCAGGGGGCGCGGATGGCTACACCTTC.

This chain links TRBV20-1 with TRBJ2-3; D call uncertain. This CDR3 spans 14 amino acids. The germline CDR1 and CDR2 sequences are DFQATT and SNEGSKA (reference sequence). V lost 5 bases, J lost 6 bases, and 18 bases lay in between. The CDR3 is CSAPSPGRMDTQYF. DNA for the CDR3: TGCAGTGCTCCTTCCCCGGGTCGGATGGATACGCAGTATTTT.

This clonotype was recorded many times. J is TRBJ1-1 and V is TRBV6-1, with D possibly TRBD1 on 5 matching bases. Germline CDR1 reads MNHNS; CDR2 reads SASEGT. This CDR3 spans 14 amino acids. V lost 5 bases and J lost 4, with 14 bases in between. DNA of the CDR3: TGTGCCAGCAGTCAGAACGGGGGTGGCACTGAAGCTTTCTTT. It yields the protein CASSQNGGGTEAFF.

The V gene is TRBV27, the J gene TRBJ2-4; the D is unclear. CDR3 length equals 16 residues. Trimming took off 5 bases at V and 0 bases at J, with 14 bases between the two ends. Germline loops: CDR1 MNHEY, CDR2 SMNVEV (reference sequence). The CDR3 protein is CASSPLTRIAKNIQYF. DNA for the CDR3: TGTGCCAGCAGTCCTTTGACACGAATAGCCAAAAACATTCAGTACTTC.

This clonotype was seen at least ten times. The rearrangement links TRBV5-6 to TRBJ1-1, with D possibly being TRBD1 (6 bases). The V gene's germline CDR1 is SGHDT and CDR2 YYEEEE. Trimming shortened V by 3 bases and J by 1 base, and 16 bases separated the two germline ends. This CDR3 spans 16 amino acids. CDR3 sequence reads: CASSWWGALGNTEAFF. In DNA, the CDR3 is TGTGCCAGCAGCTGGTGGGGGGCCCTCGGGAACACTGAAGCTTTCTTT. Full variable domain (outside the CDR3, taken from reference TRBV5-6 and TRBJ1-1): DAGVTQSPTHLIKTRGQQVTLRCSPKSGHDTVSWYQQALGQGPQFIFQYYEEEERQRGNFPDRFSGHQFPNYSSELNVNALLLGDSALYLCASSWWGALGNTEAFFGQGTRLTVV.

The J gene is TRBJ2-7, the V gene TRBV7-2; 8 nucleotides align to TRBD1. The trim removed 5 bases at V and 1 base at J, leaving 7 bases unmatched. This CDR3 is 15 amino acids long. Germline CDR1 SGHTA, CDR2 FQGNSA. DNA of the CDR3: TGTGCCAGCAGCCCAGGGGGCGCCGGTTCCTACGAGCAGTACTTC. Amino acids: CASSPGGAGSYEQYF.

In its sample, this clonotype was seen many times. The chain links TRBV13 to TRBJ2-5; perhaps TRBD1 as D (6 bases). This CDR3 has 14 residues. Germline CDR1 PRHDT, CDR2 FYEKMQ (reference sequence). V dropped 1 base and J dropped 4 bases, with 10 bases sitting between them. Here the CDR3 DNA reads TGTGCCAGCAGCTTAGCGACAGGTGCAGAGACCCAGTACTTC. Translated: CASSLATGAETQYF.

This clonotype was observed at least ten times. The rearrangement links TRBV20-1 to TRBJ2-1; D may be TRBD2 (6 bases). The germline CDR1 and CDR2 sequences are DFQATT and SNEGSKA (reference sequence). The CDR3 spans 13 residues. As DNA, the CDR3 is TGCGGTAGGGCGAGGACTACGCGGGATGAGCAGTTCTTC. This translates into CGRARTTRDEQFF.

This clonotype appeared many times. The genes are TRBV12-3 or TRBV12-4 and TRBJ2-2, with D uncertain. V lost 3 bases and J 5 bases, leaving 7 bases between the germline ends. This CDR3 is 13 amino acids long. CDR3 region: CASSFISTGELFF. CDR3 DNA sequence: TGTGCCAGCAGTTTCATATCGACCGGGGAGCTGTTTTTT.

This clonotype was seen many times. V gene TRBV7-3 combines with J gene TRBJ1-3; TRBD1 is a possible D gene (6 bases). Looked up from germline, CDR1 is SGHTA and CDR2 is FQGTGA. V was pared by 2 bases and J by 3 bases, with 11 bases between. The CDR3 is 15 residues long. The CDR3 DNA reads as TGTGCCAGCAGCTTATCGGGGGGCTATGGAAACACCATATATTTT. Amino acids: CASSLSGGYGNTIYF.

In this sample, this clonotype turned up a few times. The chain carries TRBV29-1 and TRBJ2-7; 8 bases align to TRBD1. This CDR3 has 13 amino acids. Germline V gives CDR1 SQVTM, CDR2 ANQGSEA. J lost 0 bases, V lost 6 bases, and 4 bases had no gene match. The CDR3 DNA reads TGCAGCGTCGCAGGGGGCCCCTCCTACGAGCAGTACTTC. It codes for CSVAGGPSYEQYF.

This clonotype was detected many times. The rearrangement uses TRBV7-8 and TRBJ2-1; 11 positions agree with TRBD2. CDR3 size: 17 residues. Germline V CDR1 and CDR2: SGHVS, FQNEAQ. J lost 5 bases, V lost 5 bases, and 11 bases had no gene match. This CDR3 is CASSTLPGLAVDNEQFF. The CDR3 nucleotides read TGTGCCAGCAGCACCTTACCGGGACTAGCGGTAGACAATGAGCAGTTCTTC. The full variable domain, in which reference TRBV7-8 and TRBJ2-1 provide the parts outside the CDR3, is GAGVSQSPRYKVAKRGQDVALRCDPISGHVSLFWYQQALGQGPEFLTYFQNEAQLDKSGLPSDRFFAERPEGSVSTLKIQRTQQEDSAVYLCASSTLPGLAVDNEQFFGPGTRLTVL.

The genes are TRBV24-1 and TRBJ2-2; D is perhaps TRBD1 or TRBD2 (5 bases each). Per germline, CDR1 KGHDR and CDR2 SFDVKD. CDR3 length: 12 residues. The germline V and J ends were trimmed by 10 bases and 6 bases, with 11 bases remaining between them. CDR3 in amino acids: CATEGPAGELFF. The CDR3 DNA follows: TGTGCCACTGAGGGGCCGGCCGGGGAGCTGTTTTTT.

As concerns this clonotype: A clone one base away is much larger, so this may be a read error. The chain has TRBV11-1 and TRBJ2-7, with a weak D call TRBD2 (5 bases). Germline CDR1 and CDR2: SGHAT and FQDESV (reference sequence). CDR3 length: 14 residues. Trimming removed 0 bases at V and 3 bases at J, with 9 bases between. The CDR3 loop reads CASSLAYGDYEQYV. The CDR3 region has the DNA TGTGCCAGCAGCTTAGCTTACGGGGACTACGAGCAGTACGTC.

This clonotype was detected a few times. This chain uses TRBV20-1 with TRBJ2-3; no definite D call. V was shortened by 5 bases and J by 1 base, with 16 bases between the two germline ends. The CDR3 spans 15 residues. Per the germline V gene, CDR1 is DFQATT and CDR2 is SNEGSKA (reference sequence). CDR3 region: CSAHVRASGTDTQYF. The CDR3 DNA is TGCAGTGCTCACGTCCGGGCTTCTGGCACAGATACGCAGTATTTT.

This sequence joins TRBV6-7 and TRBJ2-3; the match to TRBD2 covers 11 bases. TRBV6-7 is filed as an ORF, its function uncertain. V gave up 4 bases and J gave up 4 bases; unmatched junction bases: 10. CDR3 size: 17 residues. The CDR3 sequence: CASSFRSSGGSADTQYF. The CDR3 DNA sequence: TGTGCCAGCAGTTTCCGATCTAGCGGGGGGTCCGCAGATACGCAGTATTTT.

This clonotype occurred many times. CDR3 loop: CASSKNGRGNEKLFF. In nucleotides, the CDR3 is TGTGCCAGCAGCAAGAACGGGAGGGGTAATGAAAAACTGTTTTTT. The V gene is TRBV7-2, the J gene TRBJ1-4, with a tentative D call TRBD1 (5 bases). The V end lost 5 bases, the J end lost 4 bases, and 14 bases lay between the germline ends. Germline loops: CDR1 SGHTA, CDR2 FQGNSA. This CDR3 spans 15 amino acids. Looking up the rest from reference TRBV7-2 and TRBJ1-4 gives the full variable domain: GAGVSQSPSNKVTEKGKDVELRCDPISGHTALYWYRQSLGQGLEFLIYFQGNSAPDKSGLPSDRFSAERTGGSVSTLTIQRTQQEDSAVYLCASSKNGRGNEKLFFGSGTQLSVL.

Remarks on this clonotype: A clone one base away is much larger, so this may be a read error. V is TRBV5-1 and J is TRBJ2-1, with TRBD1 matching over 7 bases. V lost 1 base, J lost 5 bases, and 9 bases stayed unmatched. In germline, CDR1 is SGHRS, CDR2 YFSETQ. CDR3 length: 16 amino acids. CDR3: CASSLMGQPPNNEQFF. The CDR3 region has the DNA TGCGCCAGCAGCTTGATGGGACAGCCGCCTAACAATGAGCAGTTCTTC.

This clonotype was counted at least ten times. CDR3 residues: CASRTGVLTDTQYF. CDR3 DNA sequence: TGTGCCAGCCGGACAGGGGTCCTCACAGATACGCAGTATTTT. The J gene is TRBJ2-3, the V gene TRBV6-1; TRBD1 matches at 9 bases. The CDR3 is made up of 14 amino acids. V trimming: 8 bases; J trimming: 2 bases; junction bases outside the gene matches: 5. Germline CDR1 MNHNS, CDR2 SASEGT.